This T cell receptor (beta chain) comes out of a study of cytomegalovirus exposure and HLA in healthy donors. As to this clone: Antigen specificity is unknown.

In germline, CDR1 is SGHDT, CDR2 YYEEEE. V shed 0 bases and J shed 3 bases, with 22 bases lying between them. This CDR3 is built from 18 residues. 60 Vbeta and 13 Jbeta primers were used in PCR. Per the original methods: Later, tens of millions of unique TCR beta chains were counted in an analysis, and about 10 million of them were shared. Assay: immunoSEQ multiplex PCR; the TCRdb copy retains only in-frame clones and omits some. The V and J calls and clone size were taken over from that table, and D and trimming were inferred from the DNA. The data show fewer than 250,000 clones, with roughly 75% seen just once and about 4.6% held by the top ten. General study points: By HLA locus, TCR association rates varied in a later analysis, with DRB1 showing the most and HLA-C the fewest. Most TCR sequences proved rare, with some public TCRs found in many donors.

The sequenced material came from PBMCs. The origin of this receptor is a man aged 25 to 45 in good health and CMV-seropositive. This rearrangement joins TRBV5-6 to TRBJ2-7; D is possibly TRBD1 (6 bases). CDR3 loop: CASSLGGTPPVLSYEQYF. As DNA, the CDR3 is TGTGCCAGCAGCTTGGGGGGGACACCCCCCGTCTTAAGCTACGAGCAGTACTTC. Variable domain in full (rest from reference TRBV5-6 and TRBJ2-7): DAGVTQSPTHLIKTRGQQVTLRCSPKSGHDTVSWYQQALGQGPQFIFQYYEEEERQRGNFPDRFSGHQFPNYSSELNVNALLLGDSALYLCASSLGGTPPVLSYEQYFGPGTRLTVT.